Below, 31 T cell receptor beta chains from the same sample are listed, as sequenced in a study of cytomegalovirus exposure and HLA in healthy donors. PCR involved 60 Vbeta and 13 Jbeta primers. TCRdb's table, derived via immunoSEQ multiplex PCR, lists solely in-frame clones and lacks some. The repertoire holds about 160,000 clones, with around 80% as singletons. Specimen: PBMCs. The receptors were sampled from a man aged 35-49 years in good health and CMV-seronegative.

The chain has TRBV10-3 and TRBJ2-7; 14 nucleotides align to TRBD2. CDR1 ENHRY and CDR2 SYGVKD come from the germline V gene. The V gene end was trimmed by 4 bases and the J gene end by 4 bases; junction bases not matched to a gene: 12. The CDR3 runs to 18 residues. The CDR3 sequence is CAISAIFGTSGGIYEQYF. The CDR3 nucleotides are TGTGCCATCAGTGCTATCTTCGGGACTAGCGGGGGCATTTACGAGCAGTACTTC.

This clone was seen a handful of times. The V and J genes are TRBV11-2 and TRBJ2-1, with 10 bases lining up with TRBD2. The CDR3 consists of 18 residues. V trimming: 5 bases; J trimming: 4 bases; junction bases outside the gene matches: 14. CDR1 is SGHAT, CDR2 FQNNGV, per germline. The DNA of the CDR3 is TGTGCCAGCAGCCTTCTTCGAGGAGCGGGGGGGCGTTACAATGAGCAGTTCTTC. Its translation is CASSLLRGAGGRYNEQFF.

The chain is built from TRBV29-1 and TRBJ1-1, with D maybe TRBD1 (5 bases). CDR1 and CDR2 from the germline V gene are SQVTM and ANQGSEA. The CDR3 has 12 residues. Trimming took 4 bases from V and 2 from J, leaving 8 bases between them. CDR3 sequence reads: CSVVGGNTEAFF. The DNA of the CDR3 is TGCAGCGTTGTCGGGGGAAACACTGAAGCTTTCTTT.

The J gene is TRBJ1-5, the V gene TRBV7-9, with a weak D call TRBD1 (6 bases). The CDR3 contains 16 residues. Germline CDR1 reads SEHNR; CDR2 reads FQNEAQ (reference sequence). The V end lost 1 base, the J end lost 3 bases, and 13 bases lay between the germline ends. The CDR3 loop is CASSLDGRGLNQPQHF. CDR3 in DNA: TGTGCCAGCAGCTTAGATGGCAGGGGCCTCAATCAGCCCCAGCATTTT.

This sequence joins TRBV4-1 and TRBJ2-1; 8 nucleotides line up with TRBD1. The trim removed 3 bases at V and 0 bases at J, leaving 4 bases unmatched. CDR1 and CDR2 from the germline V gene are MGHRA and YSYEKL. The CDR3 extends over 16 amino acids. The DNA for the CDR3 is TGCGCCAGCAGCCAGGCGACAGGGGCCTCCTACAATGAGCAGTTCTTC. Protein: CASSQATGASYNEQFF.

This chain joins TRBV9 and TRBJ2-3, with D possibly TRBD2 on 5 matching bases. V was trimmed by 3 bases and J by 0 bases, leaving 14 bases between them. This CDR3 has 16 amino acids. Per germline, CDR1 SGDLS and CDR2 YYNGEE. The CDR3 loop reads CASSAEGGASTDTQYF. CDR3 nucleotide sequence: TGTGCCAGCAGCGCCGAGGGCGGCGCGAGCACAGATACGCAGTATTTT.

The chain uses TRBV5-1 and TRBJ2-7, with no clear D. Germline V gene lookup returns CDR1 SGHRS and CDR2 YFSETQ. Trimming took off 4 bases at V and 1 base at J, with 9 bases between the two ends. CDR3 size: 13 residues. The CDR3: CASSPTSSYEQYF. In DNA, the CDR3 is TGCGCCAGCAGCCCCACATCGTCCTACGAGCAGTACTTC.

V is TRBV5-1 and J is TRBJ2-7; TRBD2 might be the D (7 bases). CDR1 and CDR2 (germline): SGHRS, YFSETQ. There are 14 residues in the CDR3. Between the trimmed V and J ends, which lost 1 base and 2 bases, there was a span of 10 bases. CDR3 DNA sequence: TGCGCCAGCAGCTTGCACGGGGGGCCCTACGAGCAGTACTTC. It codes for CASSLHGGPYEQYF.

The rearrangement joins TRBV6-5 to TRBJ2-1, with 11 bases fitting TRBD2. Germline V gene data show CDR1 as MNHEY and CDR2 as SVGAGI. The junction had 4 bases not matched to a gene; V was cut back by 1 base and J by 5 bases. CDR3 length: 16 residues. The CDR3 is CASSYLTSGANNEQFF. DNA for the CDR3: TGTGCCAGCAGTTACTTGACTAGCGGGGCAAACAATGAGCAGTTCTTC.

Concerning this clone itself: The same CDR3 can be traced to other DNA sequences in this sample. The V call is TRBV7-3, the J call TRBJ2-3; 11 bases line up with TRBD2. Germline assignment: CDR1 SGHTA and CDR2 FQGTGA. The V and J ends lost 2 bases and 0 bases, in that order; junction bases with no gene match: 16. The CDR3 covers 21 residues. CDR3 sequence reads: CASSLLPPASGGYSSTDTQYF. As DNA, the CDR3 is TGTGCCAGCAGCTTATTACCCCCGGCTAGCGGGGGGTACTCTAGCACAGATACGCAGTATTTT.

As DNA, the CDR3 is TGTGCCAGCAGTCCCCGGACAGGTGTGAACACTGAAGCTTTCTTT. This codes for CASSPRTGVNTEAFF. V usage is TRBV5-5 and J usage is TRBJ1-1; TRBD1 matches 7 bases. Germline CDR1 and CDR2: SGHKS and YYEKEE (reference sequence). Trimming at V came to 5 bases and at J to 0 bases, leaving 7 bases not matched to a gene. The CDR3 is 15 amino acids.

The chain uses TRBV19 and TRBJ2-4, with 11 positions matching TRBD1. Unmatched junction bases numbered 9, after V lost 8 bases and J lost 3 bases. The CDR3 contains 16 residues. Germline V gene sequence: CDR1 LNHDA, CDR2 SQIVND (reference sequence). The CDR3 spells CASQIPGQGGKNIQYF. DNA of the CDR3: TGTGCCAGTCAAATACCGGGACAGGGGGGCAAAAACATTCAGTACTTC.

The chain is built from TRBV27 and TRBJ2-1; the match to TRBD1 covers 8 bases. Germline values: CDR1 MNHEY, CDR2 SMNVEV (reference sequence). V shed 8 bases, J shed 6 bases, and the junction held 18 bases outside the gene matches. The CDR3 is 17 amino acids. CDR3 protein: CASASRVPGQVINEQFF. The DNA for the CDR3 is TGTGCCAGCGCAAGTCGTGTCCCGGGACAGGTTATCAATGAGCAGTTCTTC.

The genes are TRBV27 and TRBJ2-7; TRBD2 aligns across 8 bases. V gave up 5 bases and J gave up 7 bases; unmatched junction bases: 10. The CDR3 extends over 14 amino acids. Looked up from germline, CDR1 is MNHEY and CDR2 is SMNVEV (reference sequence). The chain's CDR3 is CASSGGLAWGEQYF. As DNA, the CDR3 is TGTGCCAGCAGTGGAGGACTAGCTTGGGGTGAGCAGTACTTC.

This clone was found once. The chain has TRBV5-8 and TRBJ2-2; D not certain. The CDR3 is made up of 11 amino acids. Germline V gene sequence: CDR1 SGHTS, CDR2 YDEGEE. Trimming pared 6 bases from V and 7 bases from J, leaving 7 bases between. DNA of the CDR3: TGTGCCAGCACCCCTGTCGGGGAGCTGTTTTTT. It yields the protein CASTPVGELFF. The entire variable domain, with the rest obtained from reference TRBV5-8 and TRBJ2-2, is as follows: EAGVTQSPTHLIKTRGQQATLRCSPISGHTSVYWYQQALGLGLQFLLWYDEGEERNRGNFPPRFSGRQFPNYSSELNVNALELEDSALYLCASTPVGELFFGEGSRLTVL.

This clone occurred once. The chain carries TRBV18 and TRBJ2-7; TRBD1 matches at 11 bases. Germline assignment: CDR1 KGHSH and CDR2 LQKENI. CDR3 length equals 15 residues. The trim removed 5 bases at V and 4 bases at J, leaving 7 bases unmatched. CDR3 sequence reads: CASSMWTGGEYEQYF. CDR3 DNA: TGTGCCAGCTCAATGTGGACAGGGGGCGAGTACGAGCAGTACTTC.

This sequence joins TRBV4-2 and TRBJ1-4; 7 bases map to TRBD1. The V and J ends lost 5 bases and 1 base, in that order; junction bases with no gene match: 13. The V gene's germline CDR1 is LGHNA and CDR2 YNFKEQ. The CDR3 length is 18 residues. The CDR3 nucleotides are TGTGCCAGCAGCGACAGGGTTATTAGCGGAGTAACTAATGAAAAACTGTTTTTT. Translated: CASSDRVISGVTNEKLFF.

V is TRBV10-3 and J is TRBJ1-3, with D uncertain. CDR1 and CDR2 (germline): ENHRY, SYGVKD. Trimming stripped 0 bases from V and 2 bases from J, with 11 bases between. CDR3 length equals 16 residues. The CDR3 spells CAISESSARTGNTIYF. The CDR3 bases are TGTGCCATCAGTGAGTCGTCGGCGAGGACTGGAAACACCATATATTTT.

The CDR3: CASSDFTGGTDTQYF. The CDR3 DNA reads as TGTGCCAGCAGTGATTTCACGGGGGGGACGGATACGCAGTATTTT. J is TRBJ2-3 and V is TRBV6-1, with 8 bases that match TRBD2. Germline V gene sequence: CDR1 MNHNS, CDR2 SASEGT. The CDR3 has 15 residues. With V trimmed by 3 bases and J by 6 bases, 8 bases remained unmatched.

The chain links TRBV27 to TRBJ2-7, with 9 bases aligning to TRBD1. This CDR3 is 15 amino acids long. The junction had 3 bases not matched to a gene; V was cut back by 1 base and J by 2 bases. Germline lookup yields CDR1 MNHEY and CDR2 SMNVEV (reference sequence). CDR3 protein: CASSLYGQGPYEQYF. The CDR3 region has the DNA TGTGCCAGCAGTTTATACGGACAGGGGCCCTACGAGCAGTACTTC.

The V and J genes are TRBV19 and TRBJ1-6; 9 bases align to TRBD1. V lost 7 bases and J lost 7; bases outside the gene matches: 8. This CDR3 has 15 residues. Germline V lookup: CDR1 LNHDA, CDR2 SQIVND (reference sequence). In nucleotides, the CDR3 is TGTGCCAGTAAACGGGACAGGGAGAGGAATTCACCCCTCCACTTT. Translated: CASKRDRERNSPLHF.

V usage is TRBV2 and J usage is TRBJ2-5; 10 nucleotides align to TRBD1. The V and J ends lost 2 bases and 3 bases, in that order; junction bases with no gene match: 3. This CDR3 spans 15 amino acids. Germline CDR1 reads SNHLY; CDR2 reads FYNNEI. The DNA for the CDR3 is TGTGCCAGCAGTGAACTGACAGGGGGCGAAGAGACCCAGTACTTC. It translates to CASSELTGGEETQYF.

This clone was seen once. The gene calls are TRBV13 and TRBJ1-2, with a tentative D call TRBD1 (6 bases). The CDR3 sequence is 16 residues long. V was shortened by 5 bases and J by 7 bases, with 23 bases between the two germline ends. Germline V gives CDR1 PRHDT, CDR2 FYEKMQ (reference sequence). In DNA form, the CDR3 reads TGTGCCAGCAGCCAAGAGGACAGCCCAAATATCTCTGGCTACACCTTC. Amino acid sequence: CASSQEDSPNISGYTF.

This clone was found a few times. J is TRBJ2-7 and V is TRBV6-5; no reliable D call. Germline CDR1 and CDR2: MNHEY and SVGAGI. V was pared by 6 bases and J by 3 bases, with 9 bases between. The CDR3 covers 12 residues. In nucleotides, the CDR3 is TGTGCCAGCAGGGCAGGTTTCTACGAGCAGTACTTC. Amino acid sequence: CASRAGFYEQYF.

The chain carries TRBV6-5 and TRBJ2-2; D not resolved. The CDR3 runs 15 residues. Germline-derived CDR1 and CDR2 are MNHEY and SVGAGI. V was cut by 8 bases and J by 1 base, with 14 bases left in between. The CDR3 DNA reads as TGTGCCAGCGGTTCCAGACTGGAGAACACCGGGGAGCTGTTTTTT. Translating gives CASGSRLENTGELFF.

This clone was detected a few times. The chain joins TRBV6-5 to TRBJ1-5; the match to TRBD1 covers 7 bases. The germline V gene encodes CDR1 MNHEY and CDR2 SVGAGI. V lost 0 bases and J lost 6; bases outside the gene matches: 5. CDR3 length: 15 amino acids. The CDR3: CASSYSRDRAQPQHF. As DNA, the CDR3 is TGTGCCAGCAGTTACTCCCGAGACAGGGCTCAGCCCCAGCATTTT.

The genes are TRBV4-2 and TRBJ1-1; maybe TRBD1 (5 bases). The V and J ends lost 2 bases and 0 bases respectively, with 16 bases between them. The CDR3 totals 17 residues. The germline gives CDR1 LGHNA, CDR2 YNFKEQ. The CDR3 DNA reads TGTGCCAGCAGCCAACTCGGGACTGTTTACATGAACACTGAAGCTTTCTTT. Encoded protein: CASSQLGTVYMNTEAFF.

The CDR3 loop is CASSKTGTGIMNTEAFF. The DNA of the CDR3 is TGTGCCAGCAGTAAAACCGGGACAGGCATCATGAACACTGAAGCTTTCTTT. The rearrangement uses TRBV28 and TRBJ1-1, with 8 bases identical to TRBD1. The CDR3 is made up of 17 amino acids. V lost 5 bases to trimming and J lost 0 bases; unmatched junction nucleotides: 11. In germline, CDR1 is MDHEN, CDR2 SYDVKM.

The rearrangement links TRBV4-2 to TRBJ1-4; D gene unclear. The CDR3 spans 13 residues. V lost 0 bases, J lost 14 bases, and 13 bases lay in between. Per the germline V gene, CDR1 is LGHNA and CDR2 is YNFKEQ. CDR3 coding DNA: TGTGCCAGCAGCCAAGAAATAGGTGGACTGCTGTTTTTT. It translates to CASSQEIGGLLFF.

This rearrangement joins TRBV30 to TRBJ1-1; 8 nucleotides agree with TRBD1. The CDR3 spans 12 residues. In germline, CDR1 is GTSNPN, CDR2 SVGIG (reference sequence). The junction had 3 bases not matched to a gene; V was cut back by 5 bases and J by 4 bases. In nucleotides, the CDR3 is TGTGCCTGGGAACAGGGGGGCACTGAAGCTTTCTTT. This gives the protein CAWEQGGTEAFF.

V and J are TRBV15 and TRBJ1-2; D gene ambiguous. This CDR3 is 18 amino acids long. Trimming pared 3 bases from V and 8 bases from J, leaving 28 bases between. Looked up from germline, CDR1 is LNHNV and CDR2 is YYDKDF (reference sequence). The CDR3 DNA reads TGTGCCACCAGCAGTTCCCGGGATCTCCGGGCCCCCCTTGAGGGCTACACCTTC. This encodes CATSSSRDLRAPLEGYTF.